What follows is one T cell receptor (beta chain) and its context. Its antigen is still unknown. The assay was immunoSEQ multiplex PCR, and TCRdb's table has in-frame clones only and misses some. The repertoire includes roughly 1,100,000 clones, approximately 72% of them detected once, and around 1.5% sits in the top ten. These data originate in a study of shared clonotypes between healthy human individuals. General study results and limits: The authors sampled blood alone, and tissue repertoires likely differ.

Between the trimmed V and J ends, which lost 1 base and 0 bases, there was a span of 11 bases. This CDR3 is 16 amino acids long. In germline, CDR1 is SGHDT, CDR2 YYEEEE. Sequencing was done on a sample of memory CD4+ T cells sorted from blood. The sample's subset: CD45RA-negative fraction. The chain uses TRBV5-6 and TRBJ2-1; D not resolved. This TCR was sampled from a man younger than 35 in good health. This CDR3 reads CASSLRGSSSYNEQFF. The CDR3 coding sequence is TGTGCCAGCAGCTTGCGAGGATCCAGCTCCTACAATGAGCAGTTCTTC.